The rows below give T cell receptor beta chains drawn from one sample of a study of cytomegalovirus exposure and HLA in healthy donors. Produced via immunoSEQ multiplex PCR; TCRdb's table is partial and in-frame only. Seen here are 55,000 to 65,000 clones, around 85% observed once, and the top ten hold 2.9%. The sequencing input was PBMCs. Receptors originate from a woman aged 25 to 39 in good health and CMV-seronegative. Each CDR3 is given without its conserved first and last residue.

v_gene: TRBV7-2
j_gene: TRBJ1-6
len: 12
CDR3aa: ASAPRGGNSPLH

v_gene: TRBV7-9
j_gene: TRBJ1-6
len: 12
CDR3aa: ASGTGTEGSPLH

v_gene: TRBV18
j_gene: TRBJ1-5
len: 17
CDR3aa: ASSPETGRVPYSNQPQH

v_gene: TRBV4-3
j_gene: TRBJ1-2
len: 12
CDR3aa: ASSQVISNYGYT

v_gene: TRBV25-1
j_gene: TRBJ1-4
len: 11
CDR3aa: ASSFAGGEKLF

v_gene: TRBV29-1
j_gene: TRBJ2-1
len: 12
CDR3aa: SAALVLYGYVQF

v_gene: TRBV4-1
j_gene: TRBJ1-2
len: 12
CDR3aa: ASSRGSGEHGYT

v_gene: TRBV9
j_gene: TRBJ2-5
len: 18
CDR3aa: ASSVPRATSGRAYQETQY

v_gene: TRBV19
j_gene: TRBJ2-4
len: 15
CDR3aa: ASSNSGTGGYENIQY

v_gene: TRBV9
j_gene: TRBJ2-3
len: 12
CDR3aa: ASSVTQGEDTQY

v_gene: TRBV25-1
j_gene: TRBJ2-6
len: 16
CDR3aa: ASSASGTGDSGANVLT

v_gene: TRBV12-5
j_gene: TRBJ1-2
len: 13
CDR3aa: ASGSAGSTNYGYT

v_gene: TRBV9
j_gene: TRBJ2-2
len: 13
CDR3aa: ASGPGTANTGELF

v_gene: TRBV9
j_gene: TRBJ2-7
len: 14
CDR3aa: ASSPSPAGAGYEQY

v_gene: TRBV19
j_gene: TRBJ2-7
len: 15
CDR3aa: ASSHGLAGALSYEQY

v_gene: TRBV28
j_gene: TRBJ2-1
len: 14
CDR3aa: ASSLGTSGTYNEQF

v_gene: TRBV28
j_gene: TRBJ2-5
len: 13
CDR3aa: ASSLQEGRKETQY

v_gene: TRBV30
j_gene: TRBJ1-1
len: 11
CDR3aa: AWTKDRSPEAF

v_gene: TRBV5-6
j_gene: TRBJ2-2
len: 12
CDR3aa: ASSLWGQTGELF

v_gene: TRBV2
j_gene: TRBJ1-5
len: 15
CDR3aa: ASSGAKEAYSNQPQH

v_gene: TRBV10-3
j_gene: TRBJ1-3
len: 13
CDR3aa: AITPGQGTGNTIY

v_gene: TRBV2
j_gene: TRBJ2-5
len: 13
CDR3aa: ASSPTGFGTETQY

v_gene: TRBV9
j_gene: TRBJ1-2
len: 13
CDR3aa: ASSVGDRDVYGYT

v_gene: TRBV6-5
j_gene: TRBJ1-6
len: 11
CDR3aa: ASSYSSGSPLH

v_gene: TRBV19
j_gene: TRBJ1-1
len: 14
CDR3aa: ASSPPGGGWGTEAF

v_gene: TRBV6-6
j_gene: TRBJ2-7
len: 11
CDR3aa: ATAGTDSYEQY

v_gene: TRBV30
j_gene: TRBJ1-1
len: 13
CDR3aa: AWNVDRVTGTEAF

v_gene: TRBV29-1
j_gene: TRBJ1-1
len: 11
CDR3aa: SVGLALNTEAF

v_gene: TRBV25-1
j_gene: TRBJ1-1
len: 11
CDR3aa: ASSEYGHTEAF

v_gene: TRBV2
j_gene: TRBJ2-7
len: 11
CDR3aa: ASRGQTSYEQY

v_gene: TRBV5-1
j_gene: TRBJ2-7
len: 13
CDR3aa: ASSLDRVSSYEQY

v_gene: TRBV6-5
j_gene: TRBJ2-1
len: 14
CDR3aa: ASSYSSGGFNNEQF

v_gene: TRBV6-6
j_gene: TRBJ2-1
len: 14
CDR3aa: ASSQSRTAIGNEQF

v_gene: TRBV15
j_gene: TRBJ1-2
len: 14
CDR3aa: ATSRDYLDRVYGYT

v_gene: TRBV29-1
j_gene: TRBJ1-5
len: 11
CDR3aa: SVEITGNQPQH

v_gene: TRBV4-3
j_gene: TRBJ2-7
len: 12
CDR3aa: ASSQGNSRYEQY

v_gene: TRBV14
j_gene: TRBJ2-7
len: 14
CDR3aa: ASSQDFGPGAYEQY

v_gene: TRBV11-2
j_gene: TRBJ1-1
len: 13
CDR3aa: ASSLESGADTEAF

v_gene: TRBV28
j_gene: TRBJ2-1
len: 11
CDR3aa: ASSLPLNGEQF

v_gene: TRBV19
j_gene: TRBJ2-1
len: 17
CDR3aa: ASSIAPLGLAGELDEQF

v_gene: TRBV11-2
j_gene: TRBJ1-1
len: 12
CDR3aa: ASSSDSRNTEAF